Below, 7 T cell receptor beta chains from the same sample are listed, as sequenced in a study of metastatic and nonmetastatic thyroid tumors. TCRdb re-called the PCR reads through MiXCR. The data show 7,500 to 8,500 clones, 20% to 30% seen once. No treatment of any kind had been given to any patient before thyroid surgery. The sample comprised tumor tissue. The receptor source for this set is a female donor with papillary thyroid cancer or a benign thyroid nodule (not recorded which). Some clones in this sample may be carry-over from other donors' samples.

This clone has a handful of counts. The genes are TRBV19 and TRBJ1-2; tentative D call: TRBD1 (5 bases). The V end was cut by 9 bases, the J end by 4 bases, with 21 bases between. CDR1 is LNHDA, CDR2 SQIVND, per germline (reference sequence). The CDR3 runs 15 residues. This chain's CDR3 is CASKGLDGTGYGYTF. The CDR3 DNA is TGTGCCAGCAAGGGGCTGGACGGGACGGGCTATGGCTACACCTTC.

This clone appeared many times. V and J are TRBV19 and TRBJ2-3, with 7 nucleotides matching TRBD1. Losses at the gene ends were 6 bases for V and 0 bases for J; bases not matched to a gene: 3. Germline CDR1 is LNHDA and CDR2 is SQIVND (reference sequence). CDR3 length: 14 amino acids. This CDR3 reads CASRTGMSTDTQYF. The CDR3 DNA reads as TGTGCCAGTAGGACAGGGATGAGCACAGATACGCAGTATTTT.

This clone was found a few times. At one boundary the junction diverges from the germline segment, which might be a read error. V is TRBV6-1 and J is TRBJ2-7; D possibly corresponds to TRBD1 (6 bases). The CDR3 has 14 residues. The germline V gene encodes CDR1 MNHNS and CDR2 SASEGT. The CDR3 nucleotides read TGTGCCAGCAGGGCCGGGACACACACCGGGGAGCTGTACTTC. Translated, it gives CASRAGTHTGELYF.

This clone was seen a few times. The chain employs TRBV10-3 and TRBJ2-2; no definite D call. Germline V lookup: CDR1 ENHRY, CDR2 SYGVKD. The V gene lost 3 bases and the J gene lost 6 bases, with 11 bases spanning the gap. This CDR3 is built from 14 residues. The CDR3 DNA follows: TGTGCCATCAGTGATGAGACTCCGGCCGGGGAGCTGTTTTTT. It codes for CAISDETPAGELFF.

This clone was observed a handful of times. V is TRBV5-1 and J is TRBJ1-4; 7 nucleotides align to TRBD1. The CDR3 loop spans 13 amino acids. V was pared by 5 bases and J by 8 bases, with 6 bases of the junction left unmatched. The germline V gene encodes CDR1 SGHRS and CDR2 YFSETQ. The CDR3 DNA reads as TGCGCCAGCAGTCCAGGGGGGGAGGAAAAACTGTTTTTT. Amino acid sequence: CASSPGGEEKLFF.

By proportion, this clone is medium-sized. The CDR3 spells CASGKGASYEKLFF. Written as DNA, the CDR3 is TGTGCCAGCGGCAAGGGGGCATCCTATGAAAAACTGTTTTTT. This chain connects TRBV27 to TRBJ1-4, with 7 bases lining up with TRBD1. V was pared by 8 bases and J by 6 bases, with 9 bases of the junction left unmatched. Germline V lookup: CDR1 MNHEY, CDR2 SMNVEV (reference sequence). CDR3 length equals 14 residues.

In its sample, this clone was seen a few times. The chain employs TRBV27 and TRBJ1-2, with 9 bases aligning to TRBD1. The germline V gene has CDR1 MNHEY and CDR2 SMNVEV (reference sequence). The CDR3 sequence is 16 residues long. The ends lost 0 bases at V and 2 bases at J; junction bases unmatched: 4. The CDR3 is CASSLSRGTGNYGYTF. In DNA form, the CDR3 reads TGTGCCAGCAGTTTATCAAGGGGGACAGGGAACTATGGCTACACCTTC.